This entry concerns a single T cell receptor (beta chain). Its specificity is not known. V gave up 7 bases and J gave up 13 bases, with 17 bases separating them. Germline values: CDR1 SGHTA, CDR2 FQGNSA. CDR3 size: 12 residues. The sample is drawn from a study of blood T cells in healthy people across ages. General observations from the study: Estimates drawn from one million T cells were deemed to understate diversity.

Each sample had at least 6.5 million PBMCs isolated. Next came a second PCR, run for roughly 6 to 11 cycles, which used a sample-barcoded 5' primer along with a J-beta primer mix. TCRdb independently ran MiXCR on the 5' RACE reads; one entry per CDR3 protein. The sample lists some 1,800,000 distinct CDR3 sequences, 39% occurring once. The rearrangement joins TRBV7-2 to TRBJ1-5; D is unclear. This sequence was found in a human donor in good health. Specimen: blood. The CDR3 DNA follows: TGTGCCAGCAACTTCCCTGGTGGTCGTCAGCATTTT. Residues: CASNFPGGRQHF.